This T cell receptor (beta chain) derives from a study of regulatory T cells in long-lasting Graves disease. Across the whole study: Newly diagnosed Graves' patients had taken antithyroid drugs under 3 months.

Investigators prepared the TCR beta libraries by applying iRepertoire HTBI primers and Arm-PCR of CDR3 regions. TCRdb processed the multiplex PCR reads anew with MiXCR; each CDR3 protein has one entry. The repertoire has about 400,000 distinct CDR3 sequences, around 15% of them found once; the top ten carry about a fifth. This clonotype was seen many times. Antigen unknown. Regarding the study as a whole: With some 2,800 shared public clonotypes, persistent patients exceeded new patients, who shared about a thousand. Results may be inaccurate due to the small sample size. Persistent disease exhibited a predilection for TRBV28, TRBJ1-2 and TRBJ2-5.

Indicated time point: newly diagnosed GD, antithyroid drugs for less than 3 months. PBMC-extracted RNA yielded the TCR library. V was cut by 5 bases and J by 0 bases, with 11 bases left in between. Germline assignment: CDR1 MNHNS and CDR2 SASEGT. CDR3 length: 15 residues. This material consisted of peripheral blood mononuclear cells (PBMCs), taken at new diagnosis, from a patient treated with antithyroid drugs. J is TRBJ1-5 and V is TRBV6-1, with unresolved D. This receptor was taken from a female donor with Graves disease. The CDR3 protein is CASSTTGSSNQPQHF. For the CDR3, the DNA is TGTGCCAGCAGTACGACTGGAAGTAGCAATCAGCCCCAGCATTTT.